These 8 T cell receptor beta chains originate from one sample sequenced in a study of post-analysis software for immune sequencing data. The antigens for these receptors are not known. Overall study findings and caveats: In patients, about five TRBV segments were more frequent than in controls, with TRBV5-6, TRBV5-1 and TRBV20-1 among them.

Each TCR beta cDNA library carried unique molecular identifiers. TCRdb reprocessed the PCR reads with MiXCR, giving one entry per CDR3 protein. The data contain around 440,000 distinct CDR3 sequences, 40% to 55% of them singletons. Material for sequencing was blood. These receptor sequences come from a girl between 5 and 17 years old with multiple sclerosis.

The chain is built from TRBV2 and TRBJ1-2, with TRBD1 matching 9 bases. V lost 4 bases and J lost 4; bases outside the gene matches: 1. The germline V gene encodes CDR1 SNHLY and CDR2 FYNNEI. The CDR3 is 13 amino acids. The CDR3 loop reads CASSGDRVYGYTF. CDR3 coding DNA: TGTGCCAGCAGTGGGGACAGGGTCTATGGCTACACCTTC.

The gene calls are TRBV28 and TRBJ2-1; maybe TRBD2 (6 bases). Trimming removed 3 bases at V and 0 bases at J, with 12 bases between. Germline lookup yields CDR1 MDHEN and CDR2 SYDVKM. The CDR3 has 16 residues. CDR3 sequence (DNA): TGTGCCAGCAGTTTTGAGGTTAGCGGCTCCTACAATGAGCAGTTCTTC. This codes for CASSFEVSGSYNEQFF.

The chain employs TRBV10-3 and TRBJ2-7; D might be TRBD1 or TRBD2, each matching 5 bases. The CDR3 extends over 12 amino acids. Trimming shortened V by 9 bases and J by 3 bases, and 12 bases separated the two germline ends. Germline CDR1 reads ENHRY; CDR2 reads SYGVKD. This CDR3 is CAIRDVYYEQYF. CDR3 DNA sequence: TGTGCCATAAGGGACGTCTACTACGAGCAGTACTTC.

V is TRBV6-6 and J is TRBJ2-4; D is possibly TRBD1 (7 bases). Germline assignment: CDR1 MNHNY and CDR2 SVGAGI (reference sequence). This CDR3 is built from 13 residues. CDR3 residues: CASGDRDRAQQYF. The CDR3 DNA reads as TGTGCGTCGGGGGACCGCGACAGGGCCCAGCAGTACTTC.

There are a few counts of this clonotype. Written as DNA, the CDR3 is TGCAGTGCTAGCCGGGACAGGGGCAATGAGCAGTTCTTC. Its translation is CSASRDRGNEQFF. V gene TRBV20-1 combines with J gene TRBJ2-1, with 10 bases identical to TRBD1. Germline values: CDR1 DFQATT, CDR2 SNEGSKA (reference sequence). This CDR3 is built from 13 residues. Trimming at V came to 3 bases and at J to 6 bases, leaving 2 bases not matched to a gene.

This clonotype occurred many times. V gene TRBV18 combines with J gene TRBJ1-4; no definite D call. Germline V gene lookup returns CDR1 KGHSH and CDR2 LQKENI. V lost 3 bases and J lost 4, with 15 bases in between. The CDR3 extends over 16 amino acids. DNA for the CDR3: TGTGCCAGCTCACCCCGGTCTCACCGTGGTAATGAAAAACTGTTTTTT. Its protein product is CASSPRSHRGNEKLFF.

The chain uses TRBV7-3 and TRBJ2-1; 7 bases align to TRBD2. V shed 5 bases and J 1 base; nucleotides not matched to a gene: 8. This CDR3 spans 16 amino acids. Germline V gene sequence: CDR1 SGHTA, CDR2 FQGTGA. The CDR3 loop is CASSRSSGSSYNEQFF. Here the CDR3 DNA reads TGTGCCAGCAGCCGATCTAGCGGCTCATCCTACAATGAGCAGTTCTTC.

J is TRBJ2-5 and V is TRBV28; 11 bases map to TRBD1. The CDR3 runs 16 residues. Germline trimming cut 4 bases from V and 4 bases from J; bases unmatched to any gene: 8. The germline CDR1 and CDR2 sequences are MDHEN and SYDVKM. The CDR3 DNA reads TGTGCCAGCAGTTACCTCCCGGGACAGGGGGGAGAGACCCAGTACTTC. It codes for CASSYLPGQGGETQYF.